This TCR beta chain was sequenced during a study of shared clonotypes between healthy human individuals. Study background: For every donor, three CD4 naive, three CD4 memory, two CD8 naive and one CD8 memory plates were used.

Germline trimming cut 1 base from V and 3 bases from J; bases unmatched to any gene: 13. Germline CDR1 KGHSH, CDR2 LQKENI. CDR3 length equals 18 residues. Study-level findings and limits: Measured sharing among donors was expected to vary with sequencing depth.

Details on this clone: Its antigen is not identified.

Clones were sequenced by immunoSEQ multiplex PCR, and TCRdb holds only the in-frame ones, with some missing. Here the sample spans a few million clones, 92% being singletons. The donors were adults (healthy and HIV-negative) with no recent acute infections or vaccinations. The chain uses TRBV18 and TRBJ2-3; 7 nucleotides align to TRBD2. The sequenced sample consisted of naive CD4+ T cells from PBMCs. Subset denoted: CD45RA+ positively selected. The origin of this receptor is a man between 18 and 29 years old in good health. Some clones in this sample may be carry-over from other donors' samples. The CDR3 region is CASSPRVDTRGWTDTQYF. CDR3 nucleotides: TGTGCCAGCTCACCACGGGTGGATACGCGGGGGTGGACAGATACGCAGTATTTT.